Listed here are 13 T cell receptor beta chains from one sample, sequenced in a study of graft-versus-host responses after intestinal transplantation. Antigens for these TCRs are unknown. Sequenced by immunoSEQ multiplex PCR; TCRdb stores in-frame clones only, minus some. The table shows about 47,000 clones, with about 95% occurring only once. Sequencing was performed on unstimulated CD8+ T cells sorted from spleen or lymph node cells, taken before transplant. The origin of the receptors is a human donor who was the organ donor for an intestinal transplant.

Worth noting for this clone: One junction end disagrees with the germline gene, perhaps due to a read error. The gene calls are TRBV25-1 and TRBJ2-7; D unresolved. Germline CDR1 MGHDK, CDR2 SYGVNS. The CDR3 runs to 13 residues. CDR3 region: CAGSVAVTYEQYF. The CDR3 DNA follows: TGTGCCGGCAGTGTTGCAGTAACCTACGAGCAGTACTTC.

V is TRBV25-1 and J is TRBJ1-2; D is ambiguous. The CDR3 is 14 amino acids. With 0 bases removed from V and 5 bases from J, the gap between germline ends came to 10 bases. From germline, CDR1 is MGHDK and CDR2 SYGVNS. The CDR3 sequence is CASSEYETLYGYTF. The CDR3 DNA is TGTGCCAGCAGTGAATACGAGACTTTATATGGCTACACCTTC.

DNA for the CDR3: TGTGCCAGCAGCTTAGTCCCGGGACAGGGGGCGGGCGAGCAGTACTTC. Its protein is CASSLVPGQGAGEQYF. The chain links TRBV7-9 to TRBJ2-7, with TRBD1 identical over 12 bases. The V gene's germline CDR1 is SEHNR and CDR2 FQNEAQ (reference sequence). The CDR3 runs 16 residues. Trimming took 1 base from V and 6 from J; bases not matched to a gene: 7.

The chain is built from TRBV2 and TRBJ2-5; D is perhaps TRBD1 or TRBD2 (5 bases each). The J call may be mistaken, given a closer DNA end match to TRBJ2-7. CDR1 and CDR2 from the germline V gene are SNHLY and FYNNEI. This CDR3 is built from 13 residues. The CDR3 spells CATSSGQAYEQYF. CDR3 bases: TGTGCCACCTCTTCGGGGCAGGCCTACGAGCAGTACTTC.

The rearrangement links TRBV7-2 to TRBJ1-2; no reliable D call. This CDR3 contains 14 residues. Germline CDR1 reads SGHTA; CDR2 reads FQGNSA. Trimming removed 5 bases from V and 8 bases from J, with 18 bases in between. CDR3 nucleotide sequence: TGTGCCAGCAGCCCGGAAACTCTCGGGAGCGGCTACACCTTC. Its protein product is CASSPETLGSGYTF.

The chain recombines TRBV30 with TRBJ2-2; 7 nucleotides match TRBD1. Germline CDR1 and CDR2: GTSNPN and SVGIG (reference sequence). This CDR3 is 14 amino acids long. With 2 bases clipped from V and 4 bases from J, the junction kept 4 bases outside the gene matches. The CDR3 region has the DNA TGTGCCTGGAGTCGGGGACAGCTCACCGGGGAGCTGTTTTTT. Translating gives CAWSRGQLTGELFF.

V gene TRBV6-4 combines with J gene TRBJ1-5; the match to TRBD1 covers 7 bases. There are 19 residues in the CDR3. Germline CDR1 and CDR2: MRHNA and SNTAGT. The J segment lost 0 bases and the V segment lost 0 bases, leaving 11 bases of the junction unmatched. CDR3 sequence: CASSDSRDSPNPSNQPQHF. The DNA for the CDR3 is TGTGCCAGCAGTGACTCCCGGGACAGCCCTAACCCTAGCAATCAGCCCCAGCATTTT.

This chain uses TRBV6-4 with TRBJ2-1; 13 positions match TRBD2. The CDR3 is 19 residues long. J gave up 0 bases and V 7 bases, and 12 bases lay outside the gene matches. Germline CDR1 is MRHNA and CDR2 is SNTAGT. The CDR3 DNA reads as TGTGCCAGCATCTCGGGGGGACTAGCGGGGCCAAGCTCCTACAATGAGCAGTTCTTC. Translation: CASISGGLAGPSSYNEQFF.

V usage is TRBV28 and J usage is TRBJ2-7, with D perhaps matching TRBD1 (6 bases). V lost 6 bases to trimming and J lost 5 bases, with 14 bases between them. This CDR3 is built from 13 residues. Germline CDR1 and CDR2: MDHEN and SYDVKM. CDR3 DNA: TGTGCCAGCAGGGGAGAACAGGGCCACGAGCAGTACTTC. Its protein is CASRGEQGHEQYF. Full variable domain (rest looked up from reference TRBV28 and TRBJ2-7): DVKVTQSSRYLVKRTGEKVFLECVQDMDHENMFWYRQDPGLGLRLIYFSYDVKMKEKGDIPEGYSVSREKKERFSLILESASTNQTSMYLCASRGEQGHEQYFGPGTRLTVT.

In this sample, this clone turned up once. The CDR3 coding sequence is TGTGCCAGCAGCGTAGGGGGTAGCTCCTACGAGCAGTACTTC. This translates into CASSVGGSSYEQYF. V gene TRBV9 combines with J gene TRBJ2-7; D is ambiguous. Trimming took 0 bases from V and 0 from J, leaving 7 bases between them. This CDR3 is 14 amino acids long. From germline, CDR1 is SGDLS and CDR2 YYNGEE.

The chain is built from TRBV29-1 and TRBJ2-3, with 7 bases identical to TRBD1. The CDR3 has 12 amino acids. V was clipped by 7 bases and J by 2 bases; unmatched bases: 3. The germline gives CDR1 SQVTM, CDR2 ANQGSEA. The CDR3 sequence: CSAGQITDTQYF. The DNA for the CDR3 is TGCAGCGCGGGACAGATCACAGATACGCAGTATTTT.

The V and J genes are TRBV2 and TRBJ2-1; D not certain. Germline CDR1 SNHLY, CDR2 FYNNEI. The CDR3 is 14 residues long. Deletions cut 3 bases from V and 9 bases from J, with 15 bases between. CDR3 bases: TGTGCCAGCAGTGAGGCAAAGGGTGTGATTGAGCAGTTCTTC. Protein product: CASSEAKGVIEQFF.

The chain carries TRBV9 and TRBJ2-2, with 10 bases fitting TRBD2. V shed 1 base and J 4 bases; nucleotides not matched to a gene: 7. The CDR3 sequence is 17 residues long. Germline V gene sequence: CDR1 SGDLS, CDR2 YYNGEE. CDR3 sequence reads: CASSVWSGGAVTGELFF. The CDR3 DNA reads TGTGCCAGCAGCGTATGGAGCGGGGGGGCCGTCACCGGGGAGCTGTTTTTT. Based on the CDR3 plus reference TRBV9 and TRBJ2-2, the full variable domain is DSGVTQTPKHLITATGQRVTLRCSPRSGDLSVYWYQQSLDQGLQFLIQYYNGEERAKGNILERFSAQQFPDLHSELNLSSLELGDSALYFCASSVWSGGAVTGELFFGEGSRLTVL.